The T cell receptor (beta chain) described here comes from a study of blood T cell repertoires in COVID-19. TCRdb's copy holds only in-frame clones and misses some; the assay was immunoSEQ multiplex PCR. The data show more than 150,000 clones, with 87% seen just once and approximately 2.4% held by the top ten. The CDR3 runs to 15 residues. Germline trimming cut 3 bases from V and 1 base from J; bases unmatched to any gene: 7. The V gene's germline CDR1 is SGHTS and CDR2 YDEGEE. Specimen: PBMCs or T cells enriched from blood (not recorded which). V is TRBV5-8 and J is TRBJ2-7; 7 nucleotides line up with TRBD1. This receptor was taken from a young woman who had recovered from COVID-19. The CDR3 nucleotides read TGTGCCAGCAGCTCGCCTTACAGGGGATCCTACGAGCAGTACTTC. It encodes CASSSPYRGSYEQYF.